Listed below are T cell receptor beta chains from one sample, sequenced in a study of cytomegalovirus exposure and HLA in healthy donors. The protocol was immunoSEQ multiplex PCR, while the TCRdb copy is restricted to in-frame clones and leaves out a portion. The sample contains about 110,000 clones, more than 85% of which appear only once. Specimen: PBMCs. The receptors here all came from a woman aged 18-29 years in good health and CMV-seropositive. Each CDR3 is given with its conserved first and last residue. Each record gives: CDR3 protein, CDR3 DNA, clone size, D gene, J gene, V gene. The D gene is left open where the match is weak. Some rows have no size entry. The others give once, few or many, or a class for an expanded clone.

CDR3 protein: CASSIGGQGGNVLTF; CDR3 DNA: TGTGCCAGTAGTATTGGTGGGCAGGGAGGCAACGTCCTGACTTTC; clone size: NA; D gene: NA; J gene: TRBJ2-6; V gene: TRBV19
CDR3 protein: CVSGQHSYEQYF; CDR3 DNA: TGTGTGTCCGGACAGCACTCCTACGAGCAGTACTTC; clone size: NA; D gene: NA; J gene: TRBJ2-7; V gene: TRBV27
CDR3 protein: CASSLTGAQYF; CDR3 DNA: TGTGCCAGCAGCTTGACAGGGGCCCAGTACTTC; clone size: NA; D gene: TRBD1; J gene: TRBJ2-5; V gene: TRBV11-3
CDR3 protein: CASSQEWASGRGDEQFF; CDR3 DNA: TGTGCCAGCAGCCAAGAATGGGCTAGCGGGAGGGGCGATGAGCAGTTCTTC; clone size: NA; D gene: TRBD2; J gene: TRBJ2-1; V gene: TRBV4-2
CDR3 protein: CASSSGQGASYEQYF; CDR3 DNA: TGCGCCAGCAGCTCCGGACAGGGAGCCTCCTACGAGCAGTACTTC; clone size: few; D gene: TRBD1; J gene: TRBJ2-7; V gene: TRBV5-1
CDR3 protein: CAWSTVGRYQPQHF; CDR3 DNA: TGTGCCTGGAGTACCGTGGGGCGTTATCAGCCCCAGCATTTT; clone size: NA; D gene: NA; J gene: TRBJ1-5; V gene: TRBV30
CDR3 protein: CAISESRPRVYEQYF; CDR3 DNA: TGTGCCATCAGTGAGTCAAGACCGAGGGTCTACGAGCAGTACTTC; clone size: few; D gene: NA; J gene: TRBJ2-7; V gene: TRBV10-3
CDR3 protein: CASSSAVYNSPLHF; CDR3 DNA: TGTGCCAGCAGCTCGGCGGTATATAATTCACCCCTCCACTTT; clone size: NA; D gene: NA; J gene: TRBJ1-6; V gene: TRBV7-9
CDR3 protein: CASSPDRGGQPQHF; CDR3 DNA: TGTGCCAGCAGCCCCGACAGGGGTGGCCAGCCCCAGCATTTT; clone size: NA; D gene: TRBD1; J gene: TRBJ1-5; V gene: TRBV2
CDR3 protein: CASSDTRDRENPYGYTF; CDR3 DNA: TGTGCCAGCAGTGATACCCGGGACAGGGAGAATCCTTATGGCTACACCTTC; clone size: NA; D gene: TRBD1; J gene: TRBJ1-2; V gene: TRBV6-4
CDR3 protein: CASSLGLGSGQPQHF; CDR3 DNA: TGTGCCAGCAGTCTTGGACTCGGCTCTGGTCAGCCCCAGCATTTT; clone size: NA; D gene: NA; J gene: TRBJ1-5; V gene: TRBV2
CDR3 protein: CAWRTGTGGNQPQHF; CDR3 DNA: TGTGCCTGGAGGACAGGGACAGGGGGAAATCAGCCCCAGCATTTT; clone size: NA; D gene: TRBD1; J gene: TRBJ1-5; V gene: TRBV30
CDR3 protein: CASSYQGDQPQHF; CDR3 DNA: TGTGCCAGCAGTTACCAGGGGGATCAGCCCCAGCATTTT; clone size: NA; D gene: TRBD1; J gene: TRBJ1-5; V gene: TRBV6-5
CDR3 protein: CASSIAGYSNQPQHF; CDR3 DNA: TGTGCCAGTAGTATAGCAGGGTACAGCAATCAGCCCCAGCATTTT; clone size: NA; D gene: NA; J gene: TRBJ1-5; V gene: TRBV19
CDR3 protein: CASRPAGGTDTQYF; CDR3 DNA: TGTGCCAGCAGGCCAGCGGGCGGCACAGATACGCAGTATTTT; clone size: NA; D gene: NA; J gene: TRBJ2-3; V gene: TRBV6-5
CDR3 protein: CASSPGGATNEKLFF; CDR3 DNA: TGTGCCAGCAGCCCGGGGGGGGCAACTAATGAAAAACTGTTTTTT; clone size: NA; D gene: NA; J gene: TRBJ1-4; V gene: TRBV11-2
CDR3 protein: CASRSTGGSNQPQHF; CDR3 DNA: TGTGCCAGCAGATCTACAGGGGGCAGCAATCAGCCCCAGCATTTT; clone size: NA; D gene: TRBD1; J gene: TRBJ1-5; V gene: TRBV27